Listed below are T cell receptor beta chains from one sample, sequenced in a study of blood T cells in healthy people across ages. From the 5' RACE reads, TCRdb called clonotypes with MiXCR, one entry per CDR3 protein. The table lists roughly 800,000 distinct CDR3 sequences, approximately 25% of them singletons. This sample was shared with a second study, whose subject was T cells of mothers and their children.

Sequenced sample: blood. The receptors stem from a boy aged 5-17 years in good health. CDR3s include the opening cysteine and the closing phenylalanine or tryptophan. A D gene is named only where the DNA matches it firmly. The size of a clone is reported for some rows only, either as once, few or many, or as a class for expanded clones.

j_gene: TRBJ2-1
d_gene: -
v_gene: TRBV2
abundance: -
CDR3nt: TGTGCCAGCAGTGACAACAGGGCCCATGAGCAGTTCTTC
CDR3aa: CASSDNRAHEQFF

j_gene: TRBJ2-1
d_gene: TRBD2
v_gene: TRBV29-1
abundance: -
CDR3nt: TGCAGCGCCAGAGACGGGACTAGCGGATACAATGAGCAGTTCTTC
CDR3aa: CSARDGTSGYNEQFF

j_gene: TRBJ2-1
d_gene: -
v_gene: TRBV7-9
abundance: few
CDR3nt: TGTGCCAGCAGTCCTCGTAATGAGCAGTTCTTC
CDR3aa: CASSPRNEQFF

j_gene: TRBJ1-2
d_gene: -
v_gene: TRBV7-2
abundance: few
CDR3nt: TGTGCCAGCAGCTTAGGAGCAGGTCCCTATGGCTACACCTTC
CDR3aa: CASSLGAGPYGYTF

j_gene: TRBJ2-2
d_gene: -
v_gene: TRBV20-1
abundance: -
CDR3nt: TGCAGTGCTAGAGATTCCCGAGGGGGGCTCACCGGGGAGCTGTTTTTT
CDR3aa: CSARDSRGGLTGELFF

j_gene: TRBJ1-4
d_gene: TRBD1
v_gene: TRBV11-2
abundance: few
CDR3nt: TGTGCCAGCAGCTCGCCGAGGGACAGGGATAATGAAAAACTGTTTTTT
CDR3aa: CASSSPRDRDNEKLFF

j_gene: TRBJ1-1
d_gene: -
v_gene: TRBV25-1
abundance: -
CDR3nt: TGTGCCAGCAGTGATCGCGTTGGTCGTCCGAGCACTGAAGCTTTCTTT
CDR3aa: CASSDRVGRPSTEAFF

j_gene: TRBJ2-7
d_gene: TRBD1
v_gene: TRBV3-1
abundance: -
CDR3nt: TGTGCCAGCAGCCAAGGACAGGGCACGGAATTTGGGGAGCAGTACTTC
CDR3aa: CASSQGQGTEFGEQYF

j_gene: TRBJ2-6
d_gene: -
v_gene: TRBV7-8
abundance: -
CDR3nt: TGTGCCAGCAGCTTAGGATCACCCTCTGGGGCCAACGTCCTGACTTTC
CDR3aa: CASSLGSPSGANVLTF

j_gene: TRBJ2-1
d_gene: -
v_gene: TRBV7-2
abundance: few
CDR3nt: TGTGCCAGCATCCTATTCGCAGGGCCCTCCTACAATGAGCAGTTCTTC
CDR3aa: CASILFAGPSYNEQFF

j_gene: TRBJ2-1
d_gene: -
v_gene: TRBV7-3
abundance: few
CDR3nt: TGTGCCAGCAGCTTAACTGCCCGGAGCTCCTACAATGAGCAGTTCTTC
CDR3aa: CASSLTARSSYNEQFF

j_gene: TRBJ2-1
d_gene: -
v_gene: TRBV12-3/TRBV12-4
abundance: -
CDR3nt: TGTGCCAGCAGCCCTGAATTAAGTGAGCAGTTCTTC
CDR3aa: CASSPELSEQFF